Below are 27 T cell receptor beta chains sequenced from a single sample in a study of T cell responses to AZD1222 COVID-19 vaccine. TCRdb keeps only in-frame clones here, not all; method: immunoSEQ multiplex PCR. The table includes 98,000 or so clones, over 90% detected once. The sequencing here drew on peripheral blood, taken on day 0 of AZD1222 vaccination. The receptors were gathered from an adult in good health.

This rearrangement joins TRBV7-8 to TRBJ2-5; TRBD2 might be the D (5 bases). The ends were cut back, 5 bases at V and 3 bases at J, with 16 bases in the middle. The CDR3 has 15 residues. The germline CDR1 and CDR2 sequences are SGHVS and FQNEAQ. The CDR3 DNA reads as TGTGCCAGCAGCGCATGGGCCCGGGAAAAAGAGACCCAGTACTTC. It is translated as CASSAWAREKETQYF.

This clone has a single count. The V and J genes are TRBV7-9 and TRBJ2-3; 7 bases are shared with TRBD1. V shed 10 bases and J 6 bases; nucleotides not matched to a gene: 19. The CDR3 covers 16 residues. From germline, CDR1 is SEHNR and CDR2 FQNEAQ (reference sequence). The DNA of the CDR3 is TGTGCCACCCCACAGGGACAGCCCGAACTAGGCGATACGCAGTATTTT. Its protein product is CATPQGQPELGDTQYF. The variable domain in full, with the rest retrieved from reference TRBV7-9 and TRBJ2-3, is DTGVSQNPRHKITKRGQNVTFRCDPISEHNRLYWYRQTLGQGPEFLTYFQNEAQLEKSRLLSDRFSAERPKGSFSTLEIQRTEQGDSAMYLCATPQGQPELGDTQYFGPGTRLTVL.

This clone was counted a single time. The J gene is TRBJ1-4, the V gene TRBV27; a weak D match, TRBD1 (5 bases). V was cut by 5 bases and J by 3 bases, with 19 bases left in between. The CDR3 is 17 amino acids. CDR1 and CDR2 from the germline V gene are MNHEY and SMNVEV (reference sequence). The CDR3 DNA reads as TGTGCCAGCAGTCCAACATCAGGGCGGGCGGCTAATGAAAAACTGTTTTTT. It translates to CASSPTSGRAANEKLFF.

The rearrangement joins TRBV2 to TRBJ1-1; D remains unclear. V gave up 4 bases and J gave up 5 bases, with 11 bases separating them. The CDR3 length is 13 residues. The germline CDR1 and CDR2 sequences are SNHLY and FYNNEI. In nucleotides, the CDR3 is TGTGCCAGCAGTGCTTTCGACGGGACTGAAGCTTTCTTT. Translating gives CASSAFDGTEAFF.

This clone was observed a single time. The chain uses TRBV5-1 and TRBJ2-1; TRBD1 aligns across 8 bases. With V trimmed by 1 base and J by 1 base, 1 base remained unmatched. The CDR3 has 15 residues. Germline V CDR1 and CDR2: SGHRS, YFSETQ. The CDR3 spells CASSLRTGSYNEQFF. The CDR3 DNA reads as TGCGCCAGCAGCTTGCGGACAGGGTCCTACAATGAGCAGTTCTTC.

J is TRBJ2-7 and V is TRBV7-2; D is possibly TRBD1 (6 bases). Germline CDR1 reads SGHTA; CDR2 reads FQGNSA. The CDR3 contains 14 residues. Between the trimmed V and J ends, which lost 3 bases and 6 bases, there was a span of 15 bases. In DNA, the CDR3 is TGTGCCAGCAGCTTCTTCAGGGGATTAAGCGAGCAGTACTTC. It specifies CASSFFRGLSEQYF.

The genes are TRBV9 and TRBJ1-1; the match to TRBD1 covers 7 bases. Germline V lookup: CDR1 SGDLS, CDR2 YYNGEE. Losses at the gene ends were 0 bases for V and 4 bases for J; bases not matched to a gene: 6. The CDR3 runs 15 residues. The CDR3 DNA reads TGTGCCAGCAGCGTAGATGGCTCAGGGGGCACTGAAGCTTTCTTT. This translates into CASSVDGSGGTEAFF.

This chain uses TRBV19 with TRBJ1-6; D ambiguous. CDR3 size: 13 residues. CDR1 is LNHDA and CDR2 is SQIVND in the germline V gene (reference sequence). V was shortened by 5 bases and J by 6 bases, with 8 bases between the two germline ends. The CDR3 sequence: CASSVKINSPLHF. The CDR3 DNA sequence: TGTGCCAGTAGTGTGAAAATTAATTCACCCCTCCACTTT.

The chain carries TRBV5-1 and TRBJ1-5; 8 bases are a match to TRBD1. CDR3 length: 14 amino acids. The V gene end was trimmed by 3 bases and the J gene end by 5 bases; junction bases not matched to a gene: 4. Germline V CDR1 and CDR2: SGHRS, YFSETQ. Written as DNA, the CDR3 is TGCGCCAGCAGCTGGACAGGGAAGGATCAGCCCCAGCATTTT. Translated: CASSWTGKDQPQHF.

V usage is TRBV6-1 and J usage is TRBJ2-2; D is ambiguous. CDR1 MNHNS and CDR2 SASEGT come from the germline V gene. The V end was cut by 0 bases, the J end by 3 bases, with 2 bases between. CDR3 length: 13 amino acids. CDR3: CASSEAHTGELFF. The CDR3 nucleotides read TGTGCCAGCAGTGAAGCACACACCGGGGAGCTGTTTTTT.

V gene TRBV19 combines with J gene TRBJ1-4; tentatively, D is TRBD1 (5 bases). Trimming removed 5 bases at V and 3 bases at J, with 10 bases between. Germline CDR1 is LNHDA and CDR2 is SQIVND (reference sequence). CDR3 size: 14 residues. The DNA of the CDR3 is TGTGCCAGTAGTCGCGGGGCTTCTAATGAAAAACTGTTTTTT. Its translation is CASSRGASNEKLFF.

V usage is TRBV6-5 and J usage is TRBJ2-7; no clear D. The V end was cut by 4 bases, the J end by 2 bases, with 15 bases between. Per germline, CDR1 MNHEY and CDR2 SVGAGI. This CDR3 has 15 residues. The CDR3: CASSSDSRGTYEQYF. The CDR3 DNA is TGTGCCAGCAGTTCTGACTCCCGCGGCACCTACGAGCAGTACTTC.

This clone appeared once. The V gene is TRBV27, the J gene TRBJ1-3, with D possibly TRBD1 on 6 matching bases. From germline, CDR1 is MNHEY and CDR2 SMNVEV (reference sequence). CDR3 length: 17 amino acids. V was trimmed by 3 bases and J by 0 bases, leaving 15 bases between them. The CDR3 reads CASSFRRDTGSGNTIYF. The CDR3 region has the DNA TGTGCCAGCAGTTTCCGCCGGGACACAGGCTCTGGAAACACCATATATTTT.

V usage is TRBV2 and J usage is TRBJ1-5, with no clear D. Germline V gene lookup returns CDR1 SNHLY and CDR2 FYNNEI. The CDR3 sequence is 15 residues long. Trimming removed 7 bases at V and 0 bases at J, with 13 bases between. The CDR3 here is CASTETRYSNQPQHF. The CDR3 DNA follows: TGTGCCAGCACCGAGACAAGATATAGCAATCAGCCCCAGCATTTT.

The chain has TRBV28 and TRBJ2-3; possibly TRBD1 for D (6 bases). Germline V gene data show CDR1 as MDHEN and CDR2 as SYDVKM. This CDR3 spans 15 amino acids. Trimming took off 5 bases at V and 0 bases at J, with 12 bases between the two ends. DNA for the CDR3: TGTGCCAGCAGTACAGGGATCAGTAGCACAGATACGCAGTATTTT. This gives the protein CASSTGISSTDTQYF.

The V and J genes are TRBV11-2 and TRBJ2-7, with TRBD1 matching over 7 bases. This CDR3 comprises 15 residues. CDR1 SGHAT and CDR2 FQNNGV come from the germline V gene. The V gene end was trimmed by 1 base and the J gene end by 4 bases; junction bases not matched to a gene: 7. The CDR3 bases are TGTGCCAGCAGCTTAGTTCCCCAGGGGGTATACGAGCAGTACTTC. Its protein product is CASSLVPQGVYEQYF.

The count of this clone is one. The chain links TRBV7-9 to TRBJ1-2, with D perhaps matching TRBD1 (5 bases). This CDR3 has 15 residues. Germline V lookup: CDR1 SEHNR, CDR2 FQNEAQ (reference sequence). The V end lost 6 bases, the J end lost 8 bases, and 22 bases lay between the germline ends. CDR3 loop: CASRSAGTSAGGYTF. As DNA, the CDR3 is TGTGCCAGCAGATCCGCCGGGACTTCCGCCGGAGGCTACACCTTC.

This chain uses TRBV10-3 with TRBJ1-5; the D gene is possibly TRBD1 (6 bases). V was trimmed by 6 bases and J by 5 bases, leaving 11 bases between them. This CDR3 is 13 amino acids long. Germline V gene sequence: CDR1 ENHRY, CDR2 SYGVKD. CDR3 sequence (DNA): TGTGCCATCAGCCCACAGGGTGATCAGCCCCAGCATTTT. Protein sequence: CAISPQGDQPQHF.

This clone showed up just once. This sequence joins TRBV10-2 and TRBJ2-7; 10 nucleotides align to TRBD2. CDR3 length: 14 residues. CDR1 and CDR2 from the germline V gene are WSHSY and SAAADI. J lost 9 bases, V lost 7 bases, and 12 bases had no gene match. CDR3 DNA: TGCGCCAGCAAGGAGGGGGTAGCGGGAGGAACGCAGTACTTC. This translates into CASKEGVAGGTQYF.

This clone appeared a single time. At one boundary the junction diverges from the germline segment, which might be a read error. The chain has TRBV7-7 and TRBJ2-2; D is unresolved. The CDR3 totals 17 residues. Germline CDR1 SSHAT, CDR2 FNYEAQ (reference sequence). The DNA for the CDR3 is TGTGCTAGCAGCTTAGCCCCAACGGGCAAGAACACCGGGGAGCTGTTTTTT. Protein sequence: CASSLAPTGKNTGELFF.

By frequency in the sample, this clone is large (0.1 to 1%). The rearrangement joins TRBV14 to TRBJ2-7; D gene uncertain. The CDR3 is made up of 14 amino acids. Germline CDR1 reads SGHDN; CDR2 reads FVKESK. V lost 3 bases to trimming and J lost 1 base, with 10 bases between them. The CDR3 DNA sequence: TGTGCCAGCAGCCATTCAAGTTTTTCCTACGAGCAGTACTTC. Its translation is CASSHSSFSYEQYF.

This chain uses TRBV2 with TRBJ1-5, with D unresolved. Per the germline V gene, CDR1 is SNHLY and CDR2 is FYNNEI. The V end was cut by 3 bases, the J end by 3 bases, with 9 bases between. The CDR3 is made up of 14 amino acids. This chain's CDR3 is CASSDTVFNQPQHF. Written as DNA, the CDR3 is TGTGCCAGCAGTGACACTGTTTTCAATCAGCCCCAGCATTTT.

The J gene is TRBJ2-3, the V gene TRBV28; no clear D gene. This CDR3 region has 14 residues. The germline V gene has CDR1 MDHEN and CDR2 SYDVKM. Trimming took 10 bases from V and 2 from J, leaving 16 bases between them. CDR3 loop: CATLRSGNTDTQYF. The CDR3 DNA reads TGTGCCACCCTAAGGAGTGGAAACACAGATACGCAGTATTTT. Complete variable domain (other parts from reference TRBV28 and TRBJ2-3): DVKVTQSSRYLVKRTGEKVFLECVQDMDHENMFWYRQDPGLGLRLIYFSYDVKMKEKGDIPEGYSVSREKKERFSLILESASTNQTSMYLCATLRSGNTDTQYFGPGTRLTVL.

This chain uses TRBV2 with TRBJ1-4; a weak D match, TRBD1 (5 bases). Germline CDR1 and CDR2: SNHLY and FYNNEI. Deletions cut 6 bases from V and 2 bases from J, with 10 bases between. This CDR3 is 14 amino acids long. The CDR3 spells CASRVSGTNEKLFF. The CDR3 DNA follows: TGTGCCAGCAGAGTTTCAGGGACTAATGAAAAACTGTTTTTT. Full variable domain (remainder filled in from reference TRBV2 and TRBJ1-4): EPEVTQTPSHQVTQMGQEVILRCVPISNHLYFYWYRQILGQKVEFLVSFYNNEISEKSEIFDDQFSVERPDGSNFTLKIRSTKLEDSAMYFCASRVSGTNEKLFFGSGTQLSVL.

This clone has only a few counts. This chain uses TRBV5-4 with TRBJ1-1, with 8 bases that match TRBD1. This CDR3 contains 14 residues. Trimming at V came to 5 bases and at J to 4 bases, leaving 7 bases not matched to a gene. Germline V lookup: CDR1 SGHNT, CDR2 YYREEE (reference sequence). The CDR3 loop is CASSSTGEATEAFF. CDR3 coding DNA: TGTGCCAGCAGTTCGACAGGGGAAGCCACTGAAGCTTTCTTT.

V is TRBV4-3 and J is TRBJ1-4; the match to TRBD1 covers 8 bases. Germline V gene sequence: CDR1 LGHNA, CDR2 YSLEER. The V gene end was trimmed by 6 bases and the J gene end by 4 bases; junction bases not matched to a gene: 7. This CDR3 is 15 amino acids long. The CDR3 is CASSHGTGFNEKLFF. CDR3 sequence (DNA): TGCGCCAGCAGTCACGGGACAGGATTTAATGAAAAACTGTTTTTT.

The CDR3 coding sequence is TGCGCCAGCAGCCAAGTGGGAAGGCGGTCTGGAAACACCATATATTTT. Translated: CASSQVGRRSGNTIYF. The genes are TRBV4-1 and TRBJ1-3; no clear D gene. V gave up 1 base and J gave up 1 base, with 11 bases separating them. Germline CDR1 MGHRA, CDR2 YSYEKL. CDR3 length: 16 residues.